One sample yielded the 32 T cell receptor beta chains listed below, sequenced in a study of T cell responses to AZD1222 COVID-19 vaccine. Using immunoSEQ multiplex PCR, the repertoire was profiled, and TCRdb retains in-frame clones only, with some absent. The top ten clones hold approximately 12% of a sample with approximately 89,000 clones, around nine tenths of them seen once. Here the sequenced sample was peripheral blood, taken on day 0 of AZD1222 vaccination. The source of these receptors is an adult in good health.

The rearrangement joins TRBV23-1 to TRBJ1-3; D unresolved. TRBV23-1 is designated an ORF whose function remains uncertain. The ends were cut back, 0 bases at V and 11 bases at J, with 11 bases in the middle. The CDR3 is 13 amino acids. The CDR3 protein is CASSQSRVEAIYF. The CDR3 DNA reads TGCGCCAGCAGTCAATCGAGAGTGGAAGCCATATATTTT.

The chain uses TRBV7-2 and TRBJ2-2; D is unresolved. Trimming left V 0 bases short and J 0 bases short, with 2 bases between. Germline-derived CDR1 and CDR2 are SGHTA and FQGNSA. The CDR3 length is 14 residues. CDR3 sequence: CASSLAANTGELFF. DNA of the CDR3: TGTGCCAGCAGCTTAGCCGCGAACACCGGGGAGCTGTTTTTT. The complete variable domain, with remaining parts taken from reference TRBV7-2 and TRBJ2-2, reads GAGVSQSPSNKVTEKGKDVELRCDPISGHTALYWYRQSLGQGLEFLIYFQGNSAPDKSGLPSDRFSAERTGGSVSTLTIQRTQQEDSAVYLCASSLAANTGELFFGEGSRLTVL.

This CDR3 is CASRPGTGGGTEAFF. CDR3 coding DNA: TGTGCCAGCAGGCCCGGGACAGGGGGCGGGACTGAAGCTTTCTTT. The chain carries TRBV6-6 and TRBJ1-1; 12 bases map to TRBD1. Trimming took 6 bases from V and 5 from J; bases not matched to a gene: 7. The CDR3 is made up of 15 amino acids. Germline V gene data show CDR1 as MNHNY and CDR2 as SVGAGI (reference sequence).

This clone was seen only once. V usage is TRBV15 and J usage is TRBJ1-5; D is perhaps TRBD1 (6 bases). Germline V CDR1 and CDR2: LNHNV, YYDKDF (reference sequence). Trimming took off 0 bases at V and 4 bases at J, with 10 bases between the two ends. CDR3 length equals 15 residues. The CDR3, as DNA: TGTGCCACCAGCAGAGACTCAGGGGCTAATCAGCCCCAGCATTTT. The encoded protein is CATSRDSGANQPQHF.

V is TRBV24-1 and J is TRBJ2-2, with a possible D match to TRBD1 (5 bases). The ends were cut back, 9 bases at V and 3 bases at J, with 10 bases in the middle. Per germline, CDR1 KGHDR and CDR2 SFDVKD. This CDR3 is 13 amino acids long. The CDR3, as DNA: TGTGCCACCGGATCCAGGGACACCGGGGAGCTGTTTTTT. Its translation is CATGSRDTGELFF.

The chain couples TRBV19 to TRBJ1-2; D is possibly TRBD1 (5 bases). CDR3 length equals 14 residues. CDR1 and CDR2 (germline): LNHDA, SQIVND (reference sequence). V was shortened by 5 bases and J by 4 bases, with 14 bases between the two germline ends. CDR3 DNA: TGTGCCAGTAGTGTCAGGGACTTCGGCTATGGCTACACCTTC. Residues: CASSVRDFGYGYTF.

J is TRBJ2-5 and V is TRBV5-6, with D tentatively TRBD1 or TRBD2 (5 bases each). The CDR3 runs 15 residues. CDR1 is SGHDT, CDR2 YYEEEE, per germline. V was pared by 1 base and J by 5 bases, with 15 bases between. Here the CDR3 DNA reads TGTGCCAGCAGCTTGCCGAGGGGTTCTTTTGAGACCCAGTACTTC. Its translation: CASSLPRGSFETQYF.

The rearrangement uses TRBV18 and TRBJ1-1; D is perhaps TRBD1 (6 bases). This CDR3 comprises 16 residues. Germline V CDR1 and CDR2: KGHSH, LQKENI. With 1 base removed from V and 3 bases from J, the gap between germline ends came to 15 bases. CDR3 loop: CASSPLGRGPDTEAFF. CDR3 bases: TGTGCCAGCTCACCACTCGGCAGGGGTCCTGACACTGAAGCTTTCTTT. The full variable domain, its missing parts supplied by reference TRBV18 and TRBJ1-1, is NAGVMQNPRHLVRRRGQEARLRCSPMKGHSHVYWYRQLPEEGLKFMVYLQKENIIDESGMPKERFSAEFPKEGPSILRIQQVVRGDSAAYFCASSPLGRGPDTEAFFGQGTRLTVV.

This clone was detected a few times. This chain uses TRBV7-9 with TRBJ2-1, with TRBD2 matching 10 bases. Germline trimming cut 4 bases from V and 2 bases from J; bases unmatched to any gene: 2. Germline loops: CDR1 SEHNR, CDR2 FQNEAQ (reference sequence). The CDR3 contains 15 residues. The DNA for the CDR3 is TGTGCCAGCAGCTCCACTAGCGGGGCCTACAATGAGCAGTTCTTC. Translation gives CASSSTSGAYNEQFF.

This chain joins TRBV9 and TRBJ1-2, with a tentative D call TRBD1 (5 bases). V gave up 0 bases and J gave up 4 bases, with 13 bases separating them. Germline V gives CDR1 SGDLS, CDR2 YYNGEE. This CDR3 has 15 residues. The CDR3 here is CASSVVGGSTYGYTF. The CDR3 DNA reads TGTGCCAGCAGCGTAGTTGGGGGTTCAACCTATGGCTACACCTTC.

This sequence joins TRBV19 and TRBJ2-2, with TRBD1 matching over 7 bases. Germline-derived CDR1 and CDR2 are LNHDA and SQIVND (reference sequence). The junction had 7 bases not matched to a gene; V was cut back by 5 bases and J by 4 bases. The CDR3 has 15 amino acids. This CDR3 is CASSVLRGRTGELFF. CDR3 nucleotides: TGTGCCAGTAGTGTATTGAGGGGGCGCACCGGGGAGCTGTTTTTT.

The J gene is TRBJ1-2, the V gene TRBV6-5; D is unclear. From germline, CDR1 is MNHEY and CDR2 SVGAGI. The V gene lost 2 bases and the J gene lost 8 bases, with 15 bases spanning the gap. CDR3 length equals 14 residues. The CDR3 loop reads CASSYMADDGGYTF. The DNA of the CDR3 is TGTGCCAGCAGTTACATGGCCGACGATGGGGGCTACACCTTC.

This clone was found once. The chain has TRBV5-1 and TRBJ2-2; 7 nucleotides align to TRBD1. Looked up from germline, CDR1 is SGHRS and CDR2 is YFSETQ. J lost 0 bases, V lost 7 bases, and 9 bases had no gene match. CDR3 length equals 16 residues. CDR3 protein: CASRVPTGANTGELFF. Written as DNA, the CDR3 is TGCGCCAGCCGGGTCCCAACAGGGGCGAACACCGGGGAGCTGTTTTTT.

The chain employs TRBV9 and TRBJ2-5; 7 bases fit TRBD1. The V and J ends lost 3 bases and 2 bases, in that order; junction bases with no gene match: 7. The CDR3 runs to 15 residues. From germline, CDR1 is SGDLS and CDR2 YYNGEE. CDR3 sequence reads: CASSAAGTDQETQYF. CDR3 DNA sequence: TGTGCCAGCAGCGCCGCCGGGACAGATCAAGAGACCCAGTACTTC.

The CDR3 DNA is TGTGCCAGCAGTCCTACAGGGGTCGGGCAGCCCCAGCATTTT. As protein: CASSPTGVGQPQHF. The rearrangement joins TRBV27 to TRBJ1-5; 7 bases fit TRBD1. This CDR3 contains 14 residues. The ends lost 5 bases at V and 7 bases at J; junction bases unmatched: 8. Germline-derived CDR1 and CDR2 are MNHEY and SMNVEV (reference sequence).

V is TRBV12-3 or TRBV12-4 and J is TRBJ2-7; D is uncertain. V dropped 5 bases and J dropped 3 bases, with 5 bases sitting between them. The CDR3 is made up of 11 amino acids. DNA for the CDR3: TGTGCCAGCAGTATTAACTACGAGCAGTACTTC. Protein sequence: CASSINYEQYF.

This clone was observed a handful of times. The chain recombines TRBV7-2 with TRBJ2-1, with TRBD2 as a possible D gene (6 bases). CDR1 and CDR2 (germline): SGHTA, FQGNSA. With 4 bases removed from V and 0 bases from J, the gap between germline ends came to 10 bases. The length of the CDR3 is 15 residues. The CDR3 protein is CASSSSVNSYNEQFF. The DNA of the CDR3 is TGTGCCAGCAGCTCTAGCGTGAACTCCTACAATGAGCAGTTCTTC.

J is TRBJ2-7 and V is TRBV4-3; 7 bases are a match to TRBD1. From germline, CDR1 is LGHNA and CDR2 YSLEER. The CDR3 loop spans 14 amino acids. The J segment lost 6 bases and the V segment lost 2 bases, leaving 7 bases of the junction unmatched. CDR3 sequence: CASSQLRGRGEQYF. The CDR3 coding sequence is TGCGCCAGCAGCCAATTGAGGGGGCGAGGCGAGCAGTACTTC.

V is TRBV19 and J is TRBJ2-1; D uncertain. V was cut by 3 bases and J by 2 bases, with 11 bases left in between. The CDR3 is 15 residues long. Germline V gives CDR1 LNHDA, CDR2 SQIVND (reference sequence). CDR3 in amino acids: CASSMAADTYNEQFF. The CDR3 DNA sequence: TGTGCCAGTAGTATGGCCGCGGATACCTACAATGAGCAGTTCTTC. Using reference TRBV19 and TRBJ2-1 for the parts outside the CDR3, the full variable domain is DGGITQSPKYLFRKEGQNVTLSCEQNLNHDAMYWYRQDPGQGLRLIYYSQIVNDFQKGDIAEGYSVSREKKESFPLTVTSAQKNPTAFYLCASSMAADTYNEQFFGPGTRLTVL.

The V call is TRBV27, the J call TRBJ1-1, with D possibly being TRBD1 (6 bases). The CDR3 is 15 amino acids. Per germline, CDR1 MNHEY and CDR2 SMNVEV (reference sequence). V was clipped by 6 bases and J by 7 bases, with 21 bases between them. The CDR3 here is CASSPWGRGVDEAFF. CDR3 sequence (DNA): TGTGCCAGCAGCCCTTGGGGGCGAGGGGTTGATGAAGCTTTCTTT.

The J gene is TRBJ1-5, the V gene TRBV19; TRBD1 agrees at 8 bases. CDR1 is LNHDA and CDR2 is SQIVND in the germline V gene (reference sequence). The CDR3 contains 16 residues. V dropped 5 bases and J dropped 4; count of bases not matched to a gene: 10. CDR3: CASSLPGQGRNQPQHF. In DNA form, the CDR3 reads TGTGCCAGTAGTCTTCCCGGACAGGGACGGAATCAGCCCCAGCATTTT.

The chain couples TRBV7-6 to TRBJ2-1; 9 bases are a match to TRBD2. This CDR3 region has 16 residues. V lost 4 bases and J lost 3; bases outside the gene matches: 7. From germline, CDR1 is SGHVS and CDR2 FNYEAQ. The CDR3 reads CASSSIAGVNYNEQFF. The DNA of the CDR3 is TGTGCCAGCAGCTCGATAGCGGGGGTAAACTACAATGAGCAGTTCTTC.

The chain joins TRBV7-2 to TRBJ1-1; no reliable D call. V was pared by 6 bases and J by 1 base, with 12 bases between. The V gene's germline CDR1 is SGHTA and CDR2 FQGNSA. This CDR3 is 14 amino acids long. CDR3 DNA: TGTGCCAGCAGTCCCGGACCGACGAACACTGAAGCTTTCTTT. This translates into CASSPGPTNTEAFF.

The chain uses TRBV13 and TRBJ2-3, with a weak D call TRBD2 (7 bases). CDR1 and CDR2 (germline): PRHDT, FYEKMQ (reference sequence). The CDR3 contains 23 residues. V shed 5 bases and J shed 1 base, with 37 bases lying between them. The CDR3: CASSGANIEGGGLVWPGTDTQYF. For the CDR3, the DNA is TGTGCCAGCAGCGGCGCAAACATCGAAGGGGGGGGCCTCGTGTGGCCGGGCACAGATACGCAGTATTTT.

V is TRBV6-5 and J is TRBJ1-6; 7 positions match TRBD1. The J segment lost 5 bases and the V segment lost 8 bases, leaving 3 bases of the junction unmatched. The CDR3 is made up of 13 amino acids. Germline lookup yields CDR1 MNHEY and CDR2 SVGAGI. DNA for the CDR3: TGTGCCAGCTACAGGGGAAATAATTCACCCCTCCACTTT. Its protein product is CASYRGNNSPLHF.

The V call is TRBV5-1, the J call TRBJ1-1; D ambiguous. The CDR3 has 15 residues. Between the trimmed V and J ends, which lost 1 base and 6 bases, there was a span of 16 bases. CDR1 and CDR2 from the germline V gene are SGHRS and YFSETQ. Written as DNA, the CDR3 is TGCGCCAGCAGCTTGACCGTTGGAGGGAAGGCTGAAGCTTTCTTT. This codes for CASSLTVGGKAEAFF.

The chain combines TRBV6-5 with TRBJ1-3; D ambiguous. The CDR3 consists of 15 residues. Trimming pared 6 bases from V and 0 bases from J, leaving 12 bases between. CDR1 and CDR2 (germline): MNHEY, SVGAGI. This CDR3 is CASRSWEDSGNTIYF. The CDR3 bases are TGTGCCAGCAGGTCCTGGGAGGACTCTGGAAACACCATATATTTT.

The rearrangement joins TRBV30 to TRBJ1-5; the D is unclear. There are 13 residues in the CDR3. The germline CDR1 and CDR2 sequences are GTSNPN and SVGIG (reference sequence). The V and J ends lost 1 base and 4 bases respectively, with 8 bases between them. The CDR3 reads CAWSEGLNQPQHF. CDR3 DNA sequence: TGTGCCTGGAGTGAAGGTCTAAATCAGCCCCAGCATTTT.

This clone was detected only once. V usage is TRBV24-1 and J usage is TRBJ2-5, with a weak D call TRBD2 (5 bases). The CDR3 has 13 residues. Trimming stripped 4 bases from V and 4 bases from J, with 9 bases between. Looked up from germline, CDR1 is KGHDR and CDR2 is SFDVKD. This CDR3 is CATSEEALETQYF. DNA for the CDR3: TGTGCCACCAGTGAGGAGGCGTTAGAGACCCAGTACTTC.

The CDR3 coding sequence is TGCGCCAGCAGATATTTAGCTAGCGGGGGATACGGGGAGCTGTTTTTT. It translates to CASRYLASGGYGELFF. This sequence joins TRBV10-2 and TRBJ2-2; TRBD2 agrees at 10 bases. The CDR3 is made up of 16 amino acids. After removal of 6 bases from V and 7 bases from J, the junction contained 11 bases not matched to a gene. The V gene's germline CDR1 is WSHSY and CDR2 SAAADI.

This rearrangement joins TRBV28 to TRBJ2-7; D unresolved. The CDR3 is 13 amino acids. V was pared by 2 bases and J by 2 bases, with 7 bases between. Looked up from germline, CDR1 is MDHEN and CDR2 is SYDVKM. CDR3 residues: CASSLVQTYEQYF. The DNA for the CDR3 is TGTGCCAGCAGTTTAGTACAGACCTACGAGCAGTACTTC. The entire variable domain, with the rest obtained from reference TRBV28 and TRBJ2-7, is as follows: DVKVTQSSRYLVKRTGEKVFLECVQDMDHENMFWYRQDPGLGLRLIYFSYDVKMKEKGDIPEGYSVSREKKERFSLILESASTNQTSMYLCASSLVQTYEQYFGPGTRLTVT.

J is TRBJ2-7 and V is TRBV18; 8 bases are a match to TRBD2. Germline values: CDR1 KGHSH, CDR2 LQKENI. This CDR3 contains 15 residues. Trimming removed 6 bases from V and 0 bases from J; junction bases left unmatched: 7. The CDR3 sequence: CASSAGGESSYEQYF. The CDR3 region has the DNA TGTGCCAGCTCTGCCGGGGGGGAAAGCTCCTACGAGCAGTACTTC.